The next 13 T cell receptor beta chains were all read from a single sample in a study of T-cell reconstitution after alpha-beta-depleted transplantation in children listed by TCRdb under 2016. Taken with the paper, the label for treatment or condition translates to: allogeneic hematopoietic cell transplantation with graft depleted of TCRalphabeta T cells and CD19 B cells. Receptors were amplified or captured by PCR. Data came from an Illumina HiSeq 2500. To normalize quantification of the TCRbeta repertoire, the TCR libraries were built with molecular barcoding that relied on unique molecular identifiers. TCRdb trimmed public reads at Q25 via fastp, called clones via MiXCR and kept in-frame beta chains. Under each unique CDR3 protein, matching rows form one entry showing the most common genes and DNA. This sample comprises 250,000 or so distinct CDR3 sequences, around 25% of them detected only once. The ten largest account for about 4.8% of the sample.

The source was PBMCs, mostly from graft donor cells, collected 360 days after TCRalphabeta/CD19-depleted stem cell transplant. Every receptor here comes from a female patient between 2 and 10 years old who had a stem cell transplant for congenital amegakaryocytic thrombocytopenia, so the T cells may come from the graft donor.

The chain recombines TRBV6-1 with TRBJ1-2; D might be TRBD1 (6 bases). This CDR3 spans 16 amino acids. From germline, CDR1 is MNHNS and CDR2 SASEGT. Deletions cut 7 bases from V and 4 bases from J, with 22 bases between. CDR3 residues: CASNGPIPGGPYGYTF. DNA for the CDR3: TGTGCCAGCAATGGTCCCATCCCGGGGGGGCCCTATGGCTACACCTTC.

The rearrangement uses TRBV19 and TRBJ2-1; D may correspond to TRBD1 or TRBD2 (6 bases each). Trimming took off 3 bases at V and 4 bases at J, with 13 bases between the two ends. Per germline, CDR1 LNHDA and CDR2 SQIVND (reference sequence). The CDR3 has 15 residues. CDR3 coding DNA: TGTGCCAGTAGTATGGGACACGGAGGGTACAATGAGCAGTTCTTC. It yields the protein CASSMGHGGYNEQFF. The full variable domain, with the rest looked up from reference TRBV19 and TRBJ2-1, is DGGITQSPKYLFRKEGQNVTLSCEQNLNHDAMYWYRQDPGQGLRLIYYSQIVNDFQKGDIAEGYSVSREKKESFPLTVTSAQKNPTAFYLCASSMGHGGYNEQFFGPGTRLTVL.

The V gene is TRBV13, the J gene TRBJ1-2, with TRBD1 matching 10 bases. J lost 9 bases, V lost 6 bases, and 10 bases had no gene match. CDR3 length equals 14 residues. The germline CDR1 and CDR2 sequences are PRHDT and FYEKMQ (reference sequence). Here the CDR3 DNA reads TGTGCCAGCAGGCCGCCGGACAGGGGGATTAGCTACACCTTC. It translates to CASRPPDRGISYTF.

A few counts support this clonotype. The rearrangement joins TRBV20-1 to TRBJ2-2, with 9 bases matching TRBD2. V was clipped by 6 bases and J by 1 base; unmatched bases: 12. The CDR3 has 17 amino acids. CDR1 is DFQATT and CDR2 is SNEGSKA in the germline V gene (reference sequence). The CDR3 reads CSAQTSGHPLNTGELFF. The CDR3 DNA reads TGCAGTGCCCAGACTAGCGGACACCCTTTGAACACCGGGGAGCTGTTTTTT.

The V gene is TRBV19, the J gene TRBJ2-7, with 7 bases lining up with TRBD1. The trim removed 6 bases at V and 3 bases at J, leaving 5 bases unmatched. CDR1 LNHDA and CDR2 SQIVND come from the germline V gene (reference sequence). The CDR3 has 13 residues. The CDR3 loop is CASRPQGRYEQYF. The CDR3 nucleotides read TGTGCCAGTAGACCACAGGGGCGCTACGAGCAGTACTTC.

The J gene is TRBJ2-7, the V gene TRBV3-1; possibly TRBD1 for D (6 bases). With 1 base removed from V and 3 bases from J, the gap between germline ends came to 10 bases. CDR1 and CDR2 (germline): LGHDT, YNNKEL (reference sequence). The CDR3 sequence is 14 residues long. CDR3 sequence: CASSQVTGNYEQYF. Written as DNA, the CDR3 is TGTGCCAGCAGCCAAGTTACAGGGAACTACGAGCAGTACTTC.

The chain carries TRBV11-2 and TRBJ1-2; 10 bases fit TRBD1. The germline V gene has CDR1 SGHAT and CDR2 FQNNGV. Trimming removed 5 bases from V and 2 bases from J; junction bases left unmatched: 5. This CDR3 is built from 15 residues. CDR3 protein: CASSETTGGNYGYTF. CDR3 nucleotides: TGTGCCAGCAGCGAAACGACAGGGGGCAACTATGGCTACACCTTC.

This clonotype was counted between two and nine times. The chain links TRBV20-1 to TRBJ2-1, with 10 bases that match TRBD2. The CDR3 runs 15 residues. Trimming at V came to 4 bases and at J to 0 bases, leaving 3 bases not matched to a gene. Germline-derived CDR1 and CDR2 are DFQATT and SNEGSKA (reference sequence). CDR3 sequence: CSAITSGVSYNEQFF. DNA of the CDR3: TGCAGTGCTATAACTAGCGGGGTCTCCTACAATGAGCAGTTCTTC.

About this clonotype: It may be a read error: a sequence one base away is much more abundant. The V and J genes are TRBV10-3 and TRBJ2-7; TRBD2 agrees at 7 bases. The germline V gene has CDR1 ENHRY and CDR2 SYGVKD. The CDR3 is 15 amino acids. V gave up 7 bases and J gave up 4 bases; unmatched junction bases: 13. CDR3 residues: CAITEGGSSIYEQYF. As DNA, the CDR3 is TGTGCCATCACTGAAGGCGGGAGCAGTATTTACGAGCAGTACTTC.

The V gene is TRBV20-1, the J gene TRBJ2-7, with D tentatively TRBD2 (5 bases). The V end was cut by 6 bases, the J end by 3 bases, with 21 bases between. The CDR3 totals 15 residues. Germline V gene sequence: CDR1 DFQATT, CDR2 SNEGSKA (reference sequence). In DNA, the CDR3 is TGCAGTGCCAAAGGTCTAGCCCACGGGGTCTACGAGCAGTACTTC. Translating it yields CSAKGLAHGVYEQYF.

This clonotype showed up many times. The chain is built from TRBV7-2 and TRBJ2-7, with TRBD2 matching 13 bases. With V trimmed by 1 base and J by 3 bases, 6 bases remained unmatched. Germline V CDR1 and CDR2: SGHTA, FQGNSA. The CDR3 length is 17 residues. Here the CDR3 DNA reads TGTGCCAGCAGCTTAGTCGGACTAGCGGGAGCTCGCTACGAGCAGTACTTC. Encoded protein: CASSLVGLAGARYEQYF.

CDR3 loop: CASSYSRDTQYF. CDR3 DNA sequence: TGTGCCAGCAGTTACTCACGGGATACGCAGTATTTT. The chain is built from TRBV6-2 or TRBV6-3 and TRBJ2-3; D call uncertain. Germline V gene sequence: CDR1 MNHEY, CDR2 SVGEGT. The CDR3 consists of 12 residues. Trimming shortened V by 0 bases and J by 6 bases, and 4 bases separated the two germline ends.

This clonotype was found a few times. V and J are TRBV28 and TRBJ2-7; a possible D gene is TRBD2 (6 bases). Germline V gives CDR1 MDHEN, CDR2 SYDVKM. V was pared by 6 bases and J by 2 bases, with 20 bases between. CDR3 length: 16 amino acids. The DNA of the CDR3 is TGTGCCAGCAGCCCTCCGGGGGACTTAAGACCCTACGAGCAGTACTTC. Translated: CASSPPGDLRPYEQYF.